The entry that follows covers one T cell receptor (beta chain) sequence. The antigen is not known. The entry originates in a study of OX40 agonist ivuxolimab in advanced cancers. Whole-study context: In three patients, partial responses were observed, one with hepatocellular carcinoma and two with cutaneous melanoma. Notes on the study in general: It was also the case that some nonresponders had low normalized T-cell clonal expansion. CD8+ T cells (on average) carried more expanded clones than CD4+ T cells.

Germline lookup yields CDR1 SQVTM and CDR2 ANQGSEA. Trimming cost V 6 bases and J 7 bases; bases outside gene matches: 9. The CDR3 runs 13 residues. Assay: immunoSEQ multiplex PCR; the TCRdb copy retains only in-frame clones and omits some. The repertoire has 30,000 to 35,000 clones, under 90% of them found once; the top ten carry around 1.5%. The chain recombines TRBV29-1 with TRBJ2-7, with 10 bases fitting TRBD2. This TCR derives from an adult with an advanced solid tumor such as melanoma, head and neck, liver or kidney cancer. This sample comprised CD4+ or CD8+ T cells sorted from blood, obtained in a trial of the OX40 agonist ivuxolimab. The CDR3: CSVGLAVYGEQYF. CDR3 bases: TGCAGCGTAGGACTAGCGGTTTATGGGGAGCAGTACTTC.